This T cell receptor beta chain was sequenced in a study of PD-1 blockade in classical Hodgkin lymphoma. Study-level results: Baseline TCR diversity was reportedly lower in newly diagnosed patients than healthy donors. CD8+ TCR diversity did not rise significantly by C4D1, unlike CD4+.

For this clone: Its specificity is not known.

Here immunoSEQ multiplex PCR was the method, and the copy in TCRdb shows in-frame clones only, minus some. Of about 36,000 clones in the sample, almost 70% were seen once. This CDR3 contains 15 residues. Deletions cut 0 bases from V and 0 bases from J, with 9 bases between. CDR1 is LGHNA, CDR2 YSLEER, per germline. Every patient was affected by relapse after autologous stem cell transplantation, while exposure to brentuximab vedotin was not uniform. The J gene is TRBJ2-7, the V gene TRBV4-3; D gene ambiguous. The sequence derives from a human donor with classical Hodgkin lymphoma. The source material was peripheral blood mononuclear cells (PBMCs), sampled before the second cycle of nivolumab. The CDR3 nucleotides are TGCGCCAGCAGCCAAGACAGAGAAAGCTCCTACGAGCAGTACTTC. Protein: CASSQDRESSYEQYF.